This T cell receptor (beta chain) was profiled in a study of shared T cell receptors in the human thymus (dated by TCRdb to about 2021). For the wider study: The study examined how the human thymus generates shared, self-reactive T-cell receptor alpha chains.

Libraries were built with the immunoSEQ multiplex PCR assay. TCRdb limited this immuneACCESS table to in-frame rearrangements with V and J called. A share of clones is missing; checked studies link under half to unresolved V genes, and the rest is unexplained. The sample records hundreds of thousands of clones, roughly 90% of which are singletons. Of the sample, about 0.01% falls within the top ten clones. As encoded in the germline V gene, CDR1 is SGHTA while CDR2 is FQGNSA. The CDR3 covers 17 residues, taking in both the cysteine and the phenylalanine. The only DNA kept is the CDR3, 51 bases in frame from the first base. The junction shows trimming of 1 base on V and 0 bases on J, and the gene matches do not reach 2 bases of it. Turning to this clone: Its antigen specificity is not known. The record has no base qualities; no much larger clone is one base away.

A further study also used this sample, focusing on human thymus T cells. The second study also describes: Immunologically healthy infants undergoing open corrective cardiac surgery for congenital heart defects in Finland were used as donors. Thymus tissue was collected as surgical resects that were removed during corrective cardiac surgery. Both the thymic and the peripheral blood repertoires appeared to show biased V and J gene segment usage. The related research found that thymic TCR repertoires overlapped highly between unrelated individuals. The study used 7 or 8 infant thymus samples plus four related peripheral blood samples to characterize TCR alpha and beta repertoires. Donor ages ranged from roughly 7 to 250 days, and the cohort comprised about six male and a couple of female infants. After being mechanically released from the tissue, thymocytes were kept at -70 degrees C in pellets of roughly 10-30 million cells. A QIAsymphony instrument was used to extract genomic DNA from the frozen cell pellets. The immunoSEQ multiplex PCR assay was used to amplify the TCRB and TCRAD loci from a standardized quantity of quality-controlled genomic DNA. Amplicons spanned the V(D)J region at a length sufficient to cover the CDR3 and identify V and J genes. Through the commercial immunoSEQ service, the amplicons were sequenced on an Illumina platform. Primer bias and sequencing errors were corrected as previously described, and TCRAD and TCRB definitions were based on the IMGT database. Analysis of the repertoires was done with immunoSEQ Analyzer 3.0 and VDJTools and included basic statistics, V/J segment usage, diversity estimates, rarefaction and pairwise overlap. Diversity was estimated with Chao1, ChaoE, Efron-Thisted, Shannon and inverse Simpson indices, and also on datasets down-sampled to the smallest sample. Repertoire overlap used strict matching of CDR3 nucleotide sequence, V gene and J gene, with Jaccard-based multidimensional scaling clustering. On average, thymus samples yielded hundreds of thousands of unique TCRB clonotypes, whereas blood samples yielded some 92,000.

This receptor was obtained from a boy in the first two years of life with a congenital heart defect. Donor details come from another sample of the same person, matched by shared clones. Sequencing input: thymocytes. The sequence is built from TRBV7-2 and TRBJ2-3, with 12 bases matching TRBD2. The CDR3: CASSLGGTSGSTDTQYF. The DNA reads TGTGCCAGCAGCTTAGGAGGGACTAGCGGGAGCACAGATACGCAGTATTTT.